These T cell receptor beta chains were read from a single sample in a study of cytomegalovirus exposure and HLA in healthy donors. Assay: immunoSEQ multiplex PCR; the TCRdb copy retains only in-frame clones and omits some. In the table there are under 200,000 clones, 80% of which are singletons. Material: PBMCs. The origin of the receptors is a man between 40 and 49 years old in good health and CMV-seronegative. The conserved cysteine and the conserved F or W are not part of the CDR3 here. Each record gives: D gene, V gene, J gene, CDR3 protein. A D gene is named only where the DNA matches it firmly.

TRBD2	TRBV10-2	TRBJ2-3	ASARGTSGSTDTQY
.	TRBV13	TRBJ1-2	ASSINRAFSNYGYT
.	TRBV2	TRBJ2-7	ATSQSSYEQY
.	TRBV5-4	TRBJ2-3	ASSLAPSPDTQY
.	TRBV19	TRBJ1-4	ASADGNNEKLF
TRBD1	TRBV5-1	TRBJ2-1	ASRTGEDNEQF
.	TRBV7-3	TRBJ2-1	ASALAVSSYNEQF
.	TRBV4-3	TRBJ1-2	ASSQEAAGPYGYT
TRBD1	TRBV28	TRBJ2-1	ASSLDRGLEQF
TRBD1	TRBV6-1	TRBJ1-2	ASSAGTGRTYGYT
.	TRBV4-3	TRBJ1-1	ASSQDRTEAF
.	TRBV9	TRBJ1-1	ASSVSETGEAF
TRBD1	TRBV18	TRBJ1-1	ASSIGTAAINTEAF
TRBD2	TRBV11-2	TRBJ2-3	ASSLGTLASGRTDTQY
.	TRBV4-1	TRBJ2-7	ASSQESQGRYEQY
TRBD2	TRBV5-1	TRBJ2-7	ASSLAPRAGSEQY
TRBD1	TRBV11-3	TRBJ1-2	ASSKGAGLPSGYT
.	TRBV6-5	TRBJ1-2	ASTRTDNYGYT
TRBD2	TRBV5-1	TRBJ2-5	ASSFGTSGGPRGETQY
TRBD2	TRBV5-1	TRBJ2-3	ASSSYSGRAFSDTQY
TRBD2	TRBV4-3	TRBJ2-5	ASSQDTGLPQETQY
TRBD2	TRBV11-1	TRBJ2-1	ASRLAGVYNEQF
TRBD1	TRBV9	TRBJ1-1	ASSVTGTNTEAF
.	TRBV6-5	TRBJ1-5	ASSWRQSDQPQH
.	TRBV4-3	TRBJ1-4	ASSQETERNEKLF
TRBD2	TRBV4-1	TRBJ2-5	AISPRGLARLLETQY
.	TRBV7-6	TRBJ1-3	ASSPAPSSGNTIY
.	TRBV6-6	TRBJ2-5	ASSSGGHRDQETQY
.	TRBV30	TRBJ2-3	AYGQRNADTQY
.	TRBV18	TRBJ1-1	ASSPQGGTEAF
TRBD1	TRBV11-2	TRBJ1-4	ASSRGQINEKLF
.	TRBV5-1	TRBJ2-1	ASSLDANNEQF
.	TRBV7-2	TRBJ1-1	ASSLSSSREAF
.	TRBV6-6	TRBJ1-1	ASSSRSGLTEAF
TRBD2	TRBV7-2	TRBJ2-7	ASSLRSGRDVYEQY
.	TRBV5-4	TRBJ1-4	ASSGRGYDEKLF
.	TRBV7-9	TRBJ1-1	ASSLSRGNTEAF
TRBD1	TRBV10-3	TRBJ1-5	ATQGDSDYQPQH
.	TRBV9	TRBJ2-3	ASSGRPQGTDTQY
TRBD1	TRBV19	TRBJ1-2	ASTATGAGYGYT
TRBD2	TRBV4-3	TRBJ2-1	ASSQEGPGGAYNEQF
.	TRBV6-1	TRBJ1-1	ASRDGRGVGTEAF
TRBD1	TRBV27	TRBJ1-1	ASSFFPGTGGLDTEAF
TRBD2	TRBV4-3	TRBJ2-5	ASSQDHGLAETQY
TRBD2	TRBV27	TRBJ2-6	ASSLQGGSWVTGANVLT